These 5 T cell receptor beta chains share one sample of origin, sequenced in a study of CDR3 diversity in severe acne. Each CDR3 protein gets one entry after TCRdb re-called the PCR reads with MiXCR. There are over 85,000 distinct CDR3 sequences in the sample; roughly 51% occur only once, and around 12% lies in the top ten. Sequenced input: blood. The source is a male donor with acne.

This clonotype was seen a handful of times. One base away lies a much larger clone, so this may be a sequencing read error. The rearrangement links TRBV20-1 to TRBJ1-3, with a possible D match to TRBD1 (5 bases). The CDR3 spans 14 residues. CDR1 is DFQATT, CDR2 SNEGSKA, per germline (reference sequence). The chain's CDR3 is CSARSGYFGNTMYF. CDR3 nucleotide sequence: TGCAGTGCTAGGTCAGGGTACTTTGGAAACACCATGTATTTT.

The chain uses TRBV20-1 and TRBJ2-2, with 8 positions matching TRBD2. In germline, CDR1 is DFQATT, CDR2 SNEGSKA (reference sequence). This CDR3 has 15 amino acids. V lost 1 base, J lost 7 bases, and 8 bases stayed unmatched. The CDR3 DNA follows: TGCAGTGCTAGAGGAACCGGGACTAGTGGCGGGGAGCTGTTTTTT. It specifies CSARGTGTSGGELFF.

Points on this clonotype: A much larger clone lies a single base off, so this may be a read error. This sequence joins TRBV2 and TRBJ2-1; 9 bases are shared with TRBD1. With V trimmed by 7 bases and J by 7 bases, 8 bases remained unmatched. CDR1 and CDR2 from the germline V gene are SNHLY and FYNNEI. CDR3 length equals 14 residues. The CDR3 is CASKDRGIGNEQFF. The CDR3 DNA reads as TGTGCCAGCAAAGACAGGGGGATTGGGAATGAGCAGTTCTTC.

Ten or more counts support this clonotype. J is TRBJ2-5 and V is TRBV19; 12 positions match TRBD1. With 4 bases clipped from V and 4 bases from J, the junction kept 4 bases outside the gene matches. The CDR3 totals 15 residues. Germline CDR1 is LNHDA and CDR2 is SQIVND (reference sequence). The DNA for the CDR3 is TGTGCCAGTAGTACCGGGACAGGGGGCTCAGAGACCCAGTACTTC. As protein: CASSTGTGGSETQYF.

About this clonotype itself: This may arise from a read error, as a much more abundant clone is one base away. The chain combines TRBV20-1 with TRBJ1-2, with D possibly matching TRBD1 (6 bases). In germline, CDR1 is DFQATT, CDR2 SNEGSKA (reference sequence). The CDR3 is 14 residues long. In DNA, the CDR3 is TGCGGTGCCATCCAGGCGGGGGGCGGCTATGGCTACACCTTC. Amino acids: CGAIQAGGGYGYTF.